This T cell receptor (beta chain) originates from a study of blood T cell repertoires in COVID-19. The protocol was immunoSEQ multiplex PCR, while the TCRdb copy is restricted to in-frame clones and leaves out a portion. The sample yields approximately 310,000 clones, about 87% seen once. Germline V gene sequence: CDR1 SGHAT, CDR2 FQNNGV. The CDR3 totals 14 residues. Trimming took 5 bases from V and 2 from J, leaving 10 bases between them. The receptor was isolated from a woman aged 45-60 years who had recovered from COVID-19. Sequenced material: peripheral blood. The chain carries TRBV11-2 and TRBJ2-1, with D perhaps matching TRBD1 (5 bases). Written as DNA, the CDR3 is TGTGCCAGCAGCCGACAGTCCCCCTACAATGAGCAGTTCTTC. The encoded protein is CASSRQSPYNEQFF.